This T cell receptor beta chain came from a study of T cells after yellow fever vaccination. Via MiXCR, TCRdb re-called the 5' RACE reads, giving one row per CDR3 protein. There are a few hundred thousand distinct CDR3 sequences in the sample; over 3.5% occur only once, and just under 25% lies in the top ten. The CDR3 is made up of 13 amino acids. The germline V gene has CDR1 MGHRA and CDR2 YSYEKL. Trimming cost V 5 bases and J 7 bases, with 15 bases left between them. This clonotype appeared a few times. This TCR came from a young man who received the YFV17D yellow fever vaccine. The sequencing used PBMCs, collected 5 days after the yellow fever booster vaccination. This chain links TRBV4-1 with TRBJ2-7; TRBD1 might be the D (6 bases). CDR3 loop: CASSLNRVGEQYV. For the CDR3, the DNA is TGCGCCAGCAGCTTAAACAGGGTGGGGGAGCAGTACGTC.